What follows are 16 T cell receptor beta chains derived from one specimen sequenced in a study of blood T cells in healthy people across ages. A second PCR, run for roughly 7 to 11 cycles, used a sample-barcoded 5' primer plus a J-beta primer mix. TCRdb passed the 5' RACE reads through MiXCR, listing each CDR3 protein once. The table shows about 1.1 million distinct CDR3 sequences, with roughly two fifths occurring only once. The source material was blood. The receptor source for this set is a man aged 18 to 35 in good health.

The chain combines TRBV24-1 with TRBJ1-1; no reliable D call. Between the trimmed V and J ends, which lost 3 bases and 1 base, there was a span of 5 bases. The CDR3 runs 13 residues. Per germline, CDR1 KGHDR and CDR2 SFDVKD. Written as DNA, the CDR3 is TGTGCCACCAGTGATCGGGAGAACACTGAAGCTTTCTTT. This codes for CATSDRENTEAFF.

This chain joins TRBV28 and TRBJ1-1, with 8 bases lining up with TRBD1. The CDR3 is 15 residues long. The V gene's germline CDR1 is MDHEN and CDR2 SYDVKM. After removal of 6 bases from V and 5 bases from J, the junction contained 11 bases not matched to a gene. The CDR3 region has the DNA TGTGCCAGCAGCGCGCCGCGACAGGGGTGGACTGAAGCTTTCTTT. Its protein product is CASSAPRQGWTEAFF.

This clonotype has just a few counts. The rearrangement joins TRBV4-3 to TRBJ1-3; D is unclear. The germline gives CDR1 LGHNA, CDR2 YSLEER. The length of the CDR3 is 14 residues. V dropped 4 bases and J dropped 4 bases, with 11 bases sitting between them. Here the CDR3 reads CASSRTDKGNTIYF. In DNA form, the CDR3 reads TGCGCCAGCAGCCGGACTGATAAGGGAAACACCATATATTTT.

The chain is built from TRBV30 and TRBJ1-5, with D perhaps matching TRBD1 (5 bases). CDR3 length: 16 residues. Trimming left V 0 bases short and J 5 bases short, with 17 bases between. Germline V gives CDR1 GTSNPN, CDR2 SVGIG (reference sequence). The CDR3, as DNA: TGTGCCTGGAGTGTAGAAAGGGGCTCCTTTTATCAGCCCCAGCATTTT. It specifies CAWSVERGSFYQPQHF.

The chain employs TRBV6-6 and TRBJ1-6; no clear D gene. CDR3 length: 13 residues. Trimming took off 6 bases at V and 9 bases at J, with 12 bases between the two ends. CDR1 is MNHNY and CDR2 is SVGAGI in the germline V gene (reference sequence). CDR3 nucleotide sequence: TGTGCCAGCAGGGGAGGCCTTACTTCACCCCTCCACTTT. Amino acids: CASRGGLTSPLHF.

On this clonotype: Possible read error: a much larger clone is one base away. The rearrangement uses TRBV12-3 or TRBV12-4 and TRBJ1-2; 9 positions match TRBD1. The CDR3 is 13 amino acids. The DNA for the CDR3 is TGTGCCAACAGTGTGACAGGGGGGTATGGCTACACCTTC. This sequence encodes CANSVTGGYGYTF.

This clonotype was recorded a few times. V is TRBV6-6 and J is TRBJ1-4; D is undetermined. Trimming took 2 bases from V and 0 from J, leaving 10 bases between them. Germline V gene data show CDR1 as MNHNY and CDR2 as SVGAGI (reference sequence). The CDR3 consists of 16 residues. The CDR3 reads CASSYGVTATNEKLFF. The CDR3 DNA reads TGTGCCAGCAGTTACGGAGTCACTGCAACTAATGAAAAACTGTTTTTT.

Note on this clonotype: One end of the junction does not line up with germline, which may come from a read error. The gene calls are TRBV6-6 and TRBJ2-3, with D uncertain. Germline assignment: CDR1 MNHNY and CDR2 SVGAGI (reference sequence). This CDR3 spans 14 amino acids. This chain's CDR3 is CTSSQGARTDTQYF. DNA for the CDR3: TGTACCAGCAGTCAAGGCGCACGCACAGATACGCAGTATTTT.

The CDR3 here is CASSLAGVTPGNEQFF. DNA of the CDR3: TGCGCCAGCAGCTTGGCCGGCGTCACCCCTGGTAATGAGCAGTTCTTC. The chain couples TRBV5-1 to TRBJ2-1; D ambiguous. Trimming pared 0 bases from V and 7 bases from J, leaving 17 bases between. The CDR3 covers 16 residues. From germline, CDR1 is SGHRS and CDR2 YFSETQ.

The chain is built from TRBV12-3 or TRBV12-4 and TRBJ2-3, with 8 nucleotides matching TRBD1. CDR3 size: 15 residues. The ends lost 2 bases at V and 3 bases at J; junction bases unmatched: 4. CDR3 residues: CASSLYGQGTDTQYF. CDR3 in DNA: TGTGCCAGCAGTTTATACGGACAGGGTACAGATACGCAGTATTTT.

The chain carries TRBV20-1 and TRBJ2-7; D unresolved. Germline V CDR1 and CDR2: DFQATT, SNEGSKA (reference sequence). The V and J ends lost 5 bases and 1 base respectively, with 15 bases between them. The CDR3 length is 14 residues. The CDR3 sequence is CSASSSPLSYEQYF. The CDR3 DNA is TGCAGTGCTTCCTCGTCTCCCCTTTCCTACGAGCAGTACTTC.

This clonotype was seen only a few times. The chain links TRBV5-1 to TRBJ1-2, with D unclear. Trimming removed 4 bases at V and 6 bases at J, with 16 bases between. The CDR3 is 14 residues long. Germline V CDR1 and CDR2: SGHRS, YFSETQ. CDR3 region: CASSLGPGIDGYTF. The CDR3 nucleotides read TGCGCCAGCAGCCTAGGGCCCGGAATCGATGGCTACACCTTC.

This clonotype was counted only a few times. The rearrangement links TRBV18 to TRBJ2-7, with 9 bases fitting TRBD1. Per germline, CDR1 KGHSH and CDR2 LQKENI. Losses at the gene ends were 3 bases for V and 6 bases for J; bases not matched to a gene: 3. The CDR3 length is 13 residues. The CDR3 coding sequence is TGTGCCAGCTCACCCTCGACAGGGGGCGAGCAGTACTTC. This sequence encodes CASSPSTGGEQYF.

This clonotype turned up a few times. The chain is built from TRBV4-3 and TRBJ1-1; D not certain. Trimming shortened V by 1 base and J by 10 bases, and 10 bases separated the two germline ends. Germline lookup yields CDR1 LGHNA and CDR2 YSLEER. CDR3 size: 12 residues. This chain's CDR3 is CASSQVGGGAFF. In DNA form, the CDR3 reads TGCGCCAGCAGCCAAGTGGGCGGAGGAGCTTTCTTT.

V and J are TRBV4-1 and TRBJ2-1; 8 nucleotides match TRBD2. This CDR3 comprises 18 residues. The germline CDR1 and CDR2 sequences are MGHRA and YSYEKL. V was pared by 0 bases and J by 2 bases, with 9 bases of the junction left unmatched. The CDR3 reads CASSQEFRGLVTYNEQFF. In DNA form, the CDR3 reads TGCGCCAGCAGCCAAGAATTTCGGGGACTAGTCACCTACAATGAGCAGTTCTTC.

This clonotype has only a few counts. V is TRBV5-5 and J is TRBJ2-1, with D unclear. This CDR3 comprises 13 residues. The V and J ends lost 4 bases and 6 bases respectively, with 11 bases between them. CDR1 is SGHKS and CDR2 is YYEKEE in the germline V gene (reference sequence). This chain's CDR3 is CASSRLDGNEQFF. CDR3 nucleotides: TGTGCCAGCAGCCGACTTGACGGCAATGAGCAGTTCTTC.